The 18 T cell receptor beta chains reported below all come from one sample, sequenced in a study of blood T cells in healthy people across ages. Primers used in a second PCR of about 7 to 12 cycles were a sample-barcoded 5' primer and a J-beta primer mix. TCRdb re-analysed the 5' RACE reads in MiXCR, keeping a single row per CDR3 protein. The sample has 1.6 million or so distinct CDR3 sequences, approximately 32% seen once. The specimen was blood. The origin of the receptors is a woman aged 30 to 39 in good health.

CDR3 protein: CSASRAQGGNYGYTF. The DNA for the CDR3 is TGCAGTGCTAGTCGCGCCCAGGGCGGTAACTATGGCTACACCTTC. This chain uses TRBV20-1 with TRBJ1-2, with D maybe TRBD1 (5 bases). In germline, CDR1 is DFQATT, CDR2 SNEGSKA (reference sequence). V dropped 3 bases and J dropped 1 base, with 15 bases sitting between them. The CDR3 is 15 amino acids.

This clonotype was recorded a few times. This CDR3 is CAMTPSTDSYEQYF. In DNA, the CDR3 is TGTGCCATGACGCCGTCGACGGACTCCTACGAGCAGTACTTC. The V gene is TRBV10-3, the J gene TRBJ2-7; no clear D gene. CDR1 is ENHRY, CDR2 SYGVKD, per germline. V lost 9 bases and J lost 0, with 15 bases in between. This CDR3 contains 14 residues.

This clonotype has just a few counts. This rearrangement joins TRBV20-1 to TRBJ2-5, with D possibly TRBD1 on 6 matching bases. Deletions cut 4 bases from V and 1 base from J, with 10 bases between. From germline, CDR1 is DFQATT and CDR2 SNEGSKA (reference sequence). The CDR3 length is 13 residues. CDR3 DNA sequence: TGCAGTGCTACCCGGACAGCCCAAGAGACCCAGTACTTC. Amino acid sequence: CSATRTAQETQYF.

The genes are TRBV7-9 and TRBJ1-4, with D unresolved. The germline V and J ends were trimmed by 3 bases and 9 bases, with 5 bases remaining between them. From germline, CDR1 is SEHNR and CDR2 FQNEAQ (reference sequence). This CDR3 comprises 11 residues. The CDR3 DNA follows: TGTGCCAGCAGCTTGGATAAAAAACTGTTTTTT. Translation: CASSLDKKLFF. Using reference TRBV7-9 and TRBJ1-4 for the parts outside the CDR3, the full variable domain is DTGVSQNPRHKITKRGQNVTFRCDPISEHNRLYWYRQTLGQGPEFLTYFQNEAQLEKSRLLSDRFSAERPKGSFSTLEIQRTEQGDSAMYLCASSLDKKLFFGSGTQLSVL.

The gene calls are TRBV28 and TRBJ2-1; tentatively, D is TRBD2 (6 bases). The CDR3 contains 14 residues. The V end lost 4 bases, the J end lost 9 bases, and 16 bases lay between the germline ends. The germline CDR1 and CDR2 sequences are MDHEN and SYDVKM. This CDR3 is CASSWDSGNGEQFF. In DNA, the CDR3 is TGTGCCAGCAGTTGGGACTCGGGGAACGGTGAGCAGTTCTTC. The variable domain in full, with the rest retrieved from reference TRBV28 and TRBJ2-1, is DVKVTQSSRYLVKRTGEKVFLECVQDMDHENMFWYRQDPGLGLRLIYFSYDVKMKEKGDIPEGYSVSREKKERFSLILESASTNQTSMYLCASSWDSGNGEQFFGPGTRLTVL.

This clonotype appeared many times. V gene TRBV20-1 combines with J gene TRBJ2-7; D ambiguous. The CDR3 totals 12 residues. V lost 0 bases to trimming and J lost 0 bases, with 3 bases between them. Germline assignment: CDR1 DFQATT and CDR2 SNEGSKA (reference sequence). CDR3 DNA sequence: TGCAGTGCTAGAGACATCTCCTACGAGCAGTACTTC. Its translation is CSARDISYEQYF.

This chain uses TRBV6-6 with TRBJ2-7, with D unresolved. V was cut by 0 bases and J by 4 bases, with 7 bases left in between. Per germline, CDR1 MNHNY and CDR2 SVGAGI (reference sequence). This CDR3 spans 13 amino acids. The CDR3 reads CASSYSDVYEQYF. In nucleotides, the CDR3 is TGTGCCAGCAGTTACTCCGACGTATACGAGCAGTACTTC.

The V gene is TRBV9, the J gene TRBJ2-3; D possibly corresponds to TRBD1 (6 bases). The CDR3 covers 14 residues. Trimming took 0 bases from V and 7 from J, leaving 12 bases between them. Germline CDR1 reads SGDLS; CDR2 reads YYNGEE. CDR3 amino acids: CASSVGPDSNTQYF. The CDR3 DNA sequence: TGTGCCAGCAGCGTAGGGCCGGACAGTAATACGCAGTATTTT. The entire variable domain, with the rest obtained from reference TRBV9 and TRBJ2-3, is as follows: DSGVTQTPKHLITATGQRVTLRCSPRSGDLSVYWYQQSLDQGLQFLIQYYNGEERAKGNILERFSAQQFPDLHSELNLSSLELGDSALYFCASSVGPDSNTQYFGPGTRLTVL.

This clonotype has only one observation. CDR3 coding DNA: TGCAGCGTTGAGGACAGGGCGGGCACTGAAGCTTTCTTT. This sequence encodes CSVEDRAGTEAFF. V gene TRBV29-1 combines with J gene TRBJ1-1, with 8 bases aligning to TRBD1. This CDR3 contains 13 residues. CDR1 is SQVTM and CDR2 is ANQGSEA in the germline V gene. The V gene end was trimmed by 3 bases and the J gene end by 4 bases; junction bases not matched to a gene: 4.

This clonotype was recorded many times. The CDR3 bases are TGCGCCAGCAGCCCTGGGGGTCCCGGGGAGACCCAGTACTTC. As protein: CASSPGGPGETQYF. The rearrangement joins TRBV5-1 to TRBJ2-5, with D possibly called TRBD1 or TRBD2 (5 bases each). Germline V gives CDR1 SGHRS, CDR2 YFSETQ. This CDR3 contains 14 residues. V was shortened by 4 bases and J by 5 bases, with 15 bases between the two germline ends.

A word on this clonotype: In this CDR3 the conserved last residue, phenylalanine or tryptophan, is missing, so a read error is likely. The chain has TRBV12-3 or TRBV12-4 and TRBJ2-1, with D maybe TRBD2 (5 bases). CDR3 length: 14 residues. The germline V and J ends were trimmed by 3 bases and 4 bases, with 10 bases remaining between them. CDR3 nucleotide sequence: TGTGCCAGCAGTTTCGTTCAGCGGTACAATGAGCAGTTCGTC. Its protein product is CASSFVQRYNEQFV.

In this sample, this clonotype turned up many times. V gene TRBV20-1 combines with J gene TRBJ2-3, with 14 bases lining up with TRBD2. The CDR3 extends over 17 amino acids. Trimming removed 1 base from V and 10 bases from J; junction bases left unmatched: 13. Germline CDR1 is DFQATT and CDR2 is SNEGSKA (reference sequence). The CDR3 sequence: CSARGDLAGLAGVAQYF. The CDR3, as DNA: TGCAGTGCTAGAGGTGATCTGGCGGGACTAGCGGGAGTAGCGCAGTATTTT.

A note on this clonotype: This sequence may be a read error, since a much larger clone differs from it by one base. The chain combines TRBV29-1 with TRBJ2-7; a weak D match, TRBD1 (6 bases). The length of the CDR3 is 11 residues. Germline values: CDR1 SQVTM, CDR2 ANQGSEA. The CDR3 DNA reads TGCAGCGTTAGAACAGGGTACGAGCGGTACTTC. Its translation: CSVRTGYERYF.

The table lists this clonotype with a few counts. The V and J genes are TRBV5-1 and TRBJ2-5; tentatively, D is TRBD1 (6 bases). Trimming took off 2 bases at V and 11 bases at J, with 19 bases between the two ends. There are 14 residues in the CDR3. Germline CDR1 SGHRS, CDR2 YFSETQ. The CDR3 bases are TGCGCCAGCAGCTTCCAATATGAAACAGGGTCGCAGTACTTC. Protein: CASSFQYETGSQYF. Full variable domain (rest looked up from reference TRBV5-1 and TRBJ2-5): KAGVTQTPRYLIKTRGQQVTLSCSPISGHRSVSWYQQTPGQGLQFLFEYFSETQRNKGNFPGRFSGRQFSNSRSEMNVSTLELGDSALYLCASSFQYETGSQYFGPGTRLLVL.

Turning to this clonotype: A clone one base away is much larger, so this may be a read error. CDR3 loop: CASSLQPGPYYGQYF. The CDR3 DNA is TGCGCCAGCAGCTTGCAGCCGGGACCCTACTACGGGCAGTACTTC. This rearrangement joins TRBV5-1 to TRBJ2-7; D tentatively reads TRBD1 or TRBD2 (5 bases each). The CDR3 has 15 amino acids. Germline-derived CDR1 and CDR2 are SGHRS and YFSETQ.

The chain couples TRBV30 to TRBJ2-4, with TRBD2 matching 7 bases. J lost 13 bases, V lost 6 bases, and 15 bases had no gene match. Germline lookup yields CDR1 GTSNPN and CDR2 SVGIG (reference sequence). This CDR3 has 13 residues. DNA for the CDR3: TGTGCCTGCACCGGACTAGTGGTGTCGGAGCAGTACTTC. This encodes CACTGLVVSEQYF.

As for this clonotype: Relative to the germline gene, one junction end is altered; a read error may explain this. V and J are TRBV9 and TRBJ1-1; maybe TRBD1 (5 bases). CDR1 and CDR2 from the germline V gene are SGDLS and YYNGEE. The CDR3 spans 15 residues. This CDR3 reads CACSPTGTRGTEAFF. The CDR3 nucleotides are TGTGCCTGCAGTCCAACCGGGACGCGGGGAACTGAAGCTTTCTTT.

CDR3 sequence reads: CASSSQGLITDRGLKRKDYTF. As DNA, the CDR3 is TGCGCCAGCAGCTCACAAGGTCTAATTACGGACAGGGGGCTTAAGCGTAAAGACTACACCTTC. The rearrangement links TRBV4-1 to TRBJ1-2, with 11 positions matching TRBD1. In germline, CDR1 is MGHRA, CDR2 YSYEKL. Germline trimming cut 5 bases from V and 10 bases from J; bases unmatched to any gene: 30. The CDR3 runs to 21 residues.